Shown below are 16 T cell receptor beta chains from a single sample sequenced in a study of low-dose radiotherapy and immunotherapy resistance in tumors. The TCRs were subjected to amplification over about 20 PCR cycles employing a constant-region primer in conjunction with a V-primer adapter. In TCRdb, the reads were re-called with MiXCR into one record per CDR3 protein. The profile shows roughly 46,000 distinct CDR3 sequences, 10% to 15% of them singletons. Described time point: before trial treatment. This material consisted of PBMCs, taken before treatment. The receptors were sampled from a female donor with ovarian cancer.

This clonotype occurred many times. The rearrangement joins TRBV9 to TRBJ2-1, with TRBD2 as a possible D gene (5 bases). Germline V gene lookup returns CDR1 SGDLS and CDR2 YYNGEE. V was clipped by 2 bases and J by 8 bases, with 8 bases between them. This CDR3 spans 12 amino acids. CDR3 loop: CASSVGAHEQFF. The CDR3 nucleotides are TGTGCCAGCAGCGTGGGAGCCCATGAGCAGTTCTTC.

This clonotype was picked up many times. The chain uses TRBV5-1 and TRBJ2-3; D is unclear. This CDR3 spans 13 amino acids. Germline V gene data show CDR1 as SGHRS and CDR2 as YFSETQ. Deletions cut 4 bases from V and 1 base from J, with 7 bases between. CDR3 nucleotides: TGCGCCAGCAGCGTGCAGGGCACAGATACGCAGTATTTT. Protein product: CASSVQGTDTQYF.

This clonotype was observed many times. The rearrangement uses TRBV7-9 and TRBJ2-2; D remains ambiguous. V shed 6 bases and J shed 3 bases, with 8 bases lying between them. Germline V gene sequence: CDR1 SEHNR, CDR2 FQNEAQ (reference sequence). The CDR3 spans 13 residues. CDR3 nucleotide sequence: TGTGCCAGCAGAGAAGAGTACACCGGGGAGCTGTTTTTT. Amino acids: CASREEYTGELFF.

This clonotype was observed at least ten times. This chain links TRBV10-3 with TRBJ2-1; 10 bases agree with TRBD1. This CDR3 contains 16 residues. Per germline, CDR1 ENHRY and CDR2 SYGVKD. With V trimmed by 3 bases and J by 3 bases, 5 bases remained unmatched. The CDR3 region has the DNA TGTGCCATCAGTGAAGGGACAGGGGTCAGCTACAATGAGCAGTTCTTC. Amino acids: CAISEGTGVSYNEQFF.

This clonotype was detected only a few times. CDR3 in DNA: TGTGCCAGCAGTCACGCCGTAGCGGGGGGGCCGGCAGATACGCAGTATTTT. Amino acids: CASSHAVAGGPADTQYF. This sequence joins TRBV12-3 or TRBV12-4 and TRBJ2-3; 11 nucleotides agree with TRBD2. J lost 4 bases, V lost 5 bases, and 11 bases had no gene match. The length of the CDR3 is 17 residues.

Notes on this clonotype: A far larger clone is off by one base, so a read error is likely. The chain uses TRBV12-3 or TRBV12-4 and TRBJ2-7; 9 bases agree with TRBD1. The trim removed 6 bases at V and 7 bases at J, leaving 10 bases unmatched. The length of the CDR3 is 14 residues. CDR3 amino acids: CASRGQGSYNEQYF. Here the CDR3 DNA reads TGTGCCAGCAGGGGACAGGGTTCCTACAATGAGCAGTACTTC.

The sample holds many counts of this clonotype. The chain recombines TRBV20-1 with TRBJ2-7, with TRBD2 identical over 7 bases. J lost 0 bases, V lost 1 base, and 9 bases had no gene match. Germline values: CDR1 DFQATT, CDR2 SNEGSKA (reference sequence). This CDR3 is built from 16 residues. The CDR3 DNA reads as TGCAGTGCTAGAGTTCAGAGCGGGATTCTCTCCTACGAGCAGTACTTC. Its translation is CSARVQSGILSYEQYF.

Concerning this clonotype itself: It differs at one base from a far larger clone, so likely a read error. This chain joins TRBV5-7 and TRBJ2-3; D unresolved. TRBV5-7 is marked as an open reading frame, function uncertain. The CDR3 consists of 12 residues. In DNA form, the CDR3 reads TGTGCCAGCAGCTTGGACACCCTCACGCGGTATTTT. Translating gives CASSLDTLTRYF.

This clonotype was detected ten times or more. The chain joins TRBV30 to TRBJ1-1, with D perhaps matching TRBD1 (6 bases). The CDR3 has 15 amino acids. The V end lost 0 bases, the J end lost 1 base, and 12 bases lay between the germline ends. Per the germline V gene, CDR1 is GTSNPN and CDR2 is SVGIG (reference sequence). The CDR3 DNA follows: TGTGCCTGGAGTGTACTTGGGGGGCGGAACACTGAAGCTTTCTTT. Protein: CAWSVLGGRNTEAFF.

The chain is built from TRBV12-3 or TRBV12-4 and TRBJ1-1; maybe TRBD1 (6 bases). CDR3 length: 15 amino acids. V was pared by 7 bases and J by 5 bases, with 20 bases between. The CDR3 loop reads CASTKRGRGGTEAFF. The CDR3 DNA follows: TGTGCCAGCACCAAACGGGGCAGGGGTGGGACTGAAGCTTTCTTT.

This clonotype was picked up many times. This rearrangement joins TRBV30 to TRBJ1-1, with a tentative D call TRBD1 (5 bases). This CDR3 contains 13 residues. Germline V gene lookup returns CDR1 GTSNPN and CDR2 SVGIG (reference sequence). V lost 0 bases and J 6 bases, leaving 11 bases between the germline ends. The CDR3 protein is CAWSVGGGSEAFF. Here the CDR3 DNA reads TGTGCCTGGAGTGTGGGGGGGGGATCTGAAGCTTTCTTT.

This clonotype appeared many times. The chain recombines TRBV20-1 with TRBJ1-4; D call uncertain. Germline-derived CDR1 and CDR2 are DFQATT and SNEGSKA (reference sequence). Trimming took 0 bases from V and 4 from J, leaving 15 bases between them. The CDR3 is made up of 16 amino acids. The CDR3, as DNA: TGCAGTGCTAGAGATTTGTCTGGGGTCCGTAATGAAAAACTGTTTTTT. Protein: CSARDLSGVRNEKLFF.

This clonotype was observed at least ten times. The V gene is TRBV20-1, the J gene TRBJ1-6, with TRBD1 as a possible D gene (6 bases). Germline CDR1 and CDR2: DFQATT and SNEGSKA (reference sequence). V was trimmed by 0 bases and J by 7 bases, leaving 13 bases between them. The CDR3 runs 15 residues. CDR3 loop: CSARDSGQLNSPLHF. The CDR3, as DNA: TGCAGTGCTAGAGATAGTGGACAGTTAAATTCACCCCTCCACTTT.

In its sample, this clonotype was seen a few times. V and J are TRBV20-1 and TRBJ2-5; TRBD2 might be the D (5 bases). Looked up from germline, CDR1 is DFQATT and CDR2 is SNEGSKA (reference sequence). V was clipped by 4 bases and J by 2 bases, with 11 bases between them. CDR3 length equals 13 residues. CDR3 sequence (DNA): TGCAGTGCTACGCCCCCGGGACAAGAGACCCAGTACTTC. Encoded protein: CSATPPGQETQYF.

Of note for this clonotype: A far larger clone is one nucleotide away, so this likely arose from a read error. For the CDR3, the DNA is TGTGCCAGCAGCATCGAAAGGCGGGGCGAGCAGTTCTTC. Its translation is CASSIERRGEQFF. The chain has TRBV11-1 and TRBJ2-1, with D tentatively TRBD2 (6 bases). CDR3 length: 13 amino acids. Germline V gene sequence: CDR1 SGHAT, CDR2 FQDESV (reference sequence). Trimming left V 5 bases short and J 10 bases short, with 15 bases between.

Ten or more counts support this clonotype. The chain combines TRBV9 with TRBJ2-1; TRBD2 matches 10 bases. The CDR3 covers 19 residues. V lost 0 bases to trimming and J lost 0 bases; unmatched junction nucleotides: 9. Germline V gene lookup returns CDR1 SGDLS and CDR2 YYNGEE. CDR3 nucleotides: TGTGCCAGCAGCGTAGGTTTAGCGGGAGGTTCCCCCTCCTACAATGAGCAGTTCTTC. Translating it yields CASSVGLAGGSPSYNEQFF.